This TCR beta chain was captured by sequencing in a study of T cells in women clearing cervical HPV infection. Whole-study findings and limits: CIN3+ cases had significantly higher TCR repertoire richness than controls, but evenness did not differ.

Trimming shortened V by 0 bases and J by 1 base, and 6 bases separated the two germline ends. Germline CDR1 reads KGHSH; CDR2 reads LQKENI. This CDR3 is 14 amino acids long. Genomic DNA, averaging around 1,200 ng per sample, yielded TCR beta CDR3 via immunoSEQ. The table came from immunoSEQ multiplex PCR; TCRdb's copy has only in-frame clones and leaves some out. This listing includes approximately 52,000 clones. In regard to this clone: Its specificity is unknown. The read ends 3 residues before the CDR3 terminus; that terminus is restored from the germline J gene.

The chain links TRBV18 to TRBJ2-5, with no clear D. The TCR originated in a woman between 18 and 75 years old with a cervical HPV16 infection that either progressed to CIN3+ or cleared (not recorded which). Material: blood buffy coat. CDR3 bases read: TGTGCCAGCTCACCACCGGCTCCCCAAGAGACC. Its translation is CASSPPAPQET. The CDR3, in full, reads CASSPPAPQETQYF.